This T cell receptor (beta chain) originates from a study of T cells in Graves' hyperthyroidism and ophthalmopathy. About the study: Initial diagnosis, before any treatment, was when peripheral blood was collected. General observations from the study: Most thyroid clonotypes expanded above 0.001 appeared in blood too.

This clonotype showed up just a few times. Antigen: not known. RNA transcripts provided the source from which TCR beta CDR3 regions were amplified. TCR CDR3 regions were first amplified by RT-PCR with HTBI primers. TCRdb recomputed calls from the multiplex PCR reads with MiXCR, one row per CDR3 protein. The repertoire has hundreds of thousands of distinct CDR3 sequences, roughly 16% of them found once; the top ten carry over 3.5%. Patients aged 18 to 65 had newly diagnosed hyperthyroidism lasting under 2 months. Diagnoses were made from clinical symptoms, serum measures (thyroxine and TRAb), thyroid ultrasound and orbital computed tomography. Germline-derived CDR1 and CDR2 are SQVTM and ANQGSEA. Trimming removed 4 bases from V and 14 bases from J; junction bases left unmatched: 9. This CDR3 comprises 11 residues.

Sequenced sample: blood. This clonotype was sampled from a woman aged 30 to 39 with Graves' hyperthyroidism. V and J are TRBV29-1 and TRBJ2-3; 7 bases are a match to TRBD2. CDR3 nucleotides: TGCAGCGTTGTGTTAGGCGGGAGTCTGTATTTT. This codes for CSVVLGGSLYF.